These 12 T cell receptor beta chains share one sample of origin, sequenced in a study of blood T cell repertoires in COVID-19. Sequencing was performed with immunoSEQ multiplex PCR; in TCRdb, only in-frame clones are kept and a portion is missing. The sample consists of 250,000 to 300,000 clones, 75% to 90% of them appearing once. The sample was peripheral blood. The receptors shown here come from a woman in her 70s with acute or convalescent COVID-19.

This chain links TRBV12-3 or TRBV12-4 with TRBJ1-1; D remains ambiguous. The CDR3 length is 13 residues. V shed 5 bases and J shed 5 bases, with 12 bases lying between them. The CDR3 spells CASSPRGYTEAFF. In DNA form, the CDR3 reads TGTGCCAGCAGTCCACGCGGGTATACTGAAGCTTTCTTT.

V usage is TRBV10-1 and J usage is TRBJ1-2; maybe TRBD1 (5 bases). The CDR3 totals 14 residues. The V and J ends lost 10 bases and 8 bases respectively, with 23 bases between them. Germline lookup yields CDR1 WNHNN and CDR2 SYGVQD (reference sequence). The CDR3 sequence: CATHFDSNYVGYTF. CDR3 coding DNA: TGCGCCACCCACTTCGACAGTAACTATGTGGGCTACACCTTC.

This clone came up once. V is TRBV5-1 and J is TRBJ2-2; D is unclear. There are 14 residues in the CDR3. Germline CDR1 reads SGHRS; CDR2 reads YFSETQ. V was trimmed by 2 bases and J by 4 bases, leaving 9 bases between them. CDR3 nucleotides: TGCGCCAGCAGCTTAGACACCTCCACCGGGGAGCTGTTTTTT. The encoded protein is CASSLDTSTGELFF. The variable domain in full, completed from reference TRBV5-1 and TRBJ2-2, reads KAGVTQTPRYLIKTRGQQVTLSCSPISGHRSVSWYQQTPGQGLQFLFEYFSETQRNKGNFPGRFSGRQFSNSRSEMNVSTLELGDSALYLCASSLDTSTGELFFGEGSRLTVL.

The rearrangement joins TRBV5-1 to TRBJ1-1, with 10 nucleotides matching TRBD1. Looked up from germline, CDR1 is SGHRS and CDR2 is YFSETQ. The CDR3 extends over 16 amino acids. J lost 4 bases, V lost 0 bases, and 6 bases had no gene match. CDR3 nucleotide sequence: TGCGCCAGCAGCTTGGCCGGAGGGGACAGGGGCACTGAAGCTTTCTTT. Translating gives CASSLAGGDRGTEAFF.

The chain joins TRBV6-5 to TRBJ1-3; the D is unclear. Germline V gene sequence: CDR1 MNHEY, CDR2 SVGAGI. V was cut by 5 bases and J by 3 bases, with 8 bases left in between. This CDR3 region has 13 residues. The CDR3 sequence is CASSHPGGNTIYF. The CDR3 nucleotides read TGTGCCAGCAGTCACCCCGGTGGAAACACCATATATTTT.

The chain carries TRBV10-1 and TRBJ2-1; TRBD2 aligns across 9 bases. After removal of 5 bases from V and 6 bases from J, the junction contained 8 bases not matched to a gene. Germline CDR1 reads WNHNN; CDR2 reads SYGVQD (reference sequence). The CDR3 runs 15 residues. The CDR3 sequence is CASSQAGGLSNEQFF. CDR3 DNA: TGCGCCAGCAGTCAGGCGGGGGGGCTTTCCAATGAGCAGTTCTTC.

V and J are TRBV19 and TRBJ1-2; D gene unclear. CDR1 and CDR2 from the germline V gene are LNHDA and SQIVND (reference sequence). The CDR3 runs 13 residues. V lost 4 bases, J lost 3 bases, and 9 bases lay in between. The CDR3 sequence: CASSRALDYGYTF. DNA for the CDR3: TGTGCCAGTAGTAGGGCCCTCGACTATGGCTACACCTTC.

The chain recombines TRBV5-5 with TRBJ2-7; tentative D call: TRBD1 (5 bases). CDR1 is SGHKS and CDR2 is YYEKEE in the germline V gene (reference sequence). The CDR3 is 15 residues long. Deletions cut 0 bases from V and 1 base from J, with 11 bases between. CDR3 sequence: CASSLDLGQSYEQYF. Written as DNA, the CDR3 is TGTGCCAGCAGCTTGGATCTAGGACAATCCTACGAGCAGTACTTC.

This clone was seen only a few times. V and J are TRBV3-1 (or the pseudogene TRBV3-2) and TRBJ2-7; no definite D call. V lost 2 bases and J lost 6, with 11 bases in between. CDR3 length: 13 residues. Germline loops: CDR1 LGHDT, CDR2 YNNKEL (reference sequence). The CDR3 DNA is TGTGCCAGCAGCCAATCGATCAGAGGCGAGCAGTACTTC. It translates to CASSQSIRGEQYF.

The genes are TRBV5-1 and TRBJ2-7; TRBD1 matches at 10 bases. The CDR3 covers 14 residues. Trimming took 7 bases from V and 4 from J; bases not matched to a gene: 8. CDR1 is SGHRS and CDR2 is YFSETQ in the germline V gene. As DNA, the CDR3 is TGCGCCAGCCCCGGGACAGGGGTCCTATACGAGCAGTACTTC. Translating it yields CASPGTGVLYEQYF.

The chain couples TRBV19 to TRBJ1-5; weak D call: TRBD1 (5 bases). Germline V gives CDR1 LNHDA, CDR2 SQIVND (reference sequence). V lost 5 bases and J 6 bases, leaving 11 bases between the germline ends. CDR3 length: 13 residues. CDR3 in DNA: TGTGCCAGTAGTGGAGGGGACGGTCAGCCCCAGCATTTT. As protein: CASSGGDGQPQHF.

The gene calls are TRBV15 and TRBJ1-5; TRBD1 matches 7 bases. CDR3 length equals 14 residues. V lost 5 bases to trimming and J lost 5 bases; unmatched junction nucleotides: 6. Germline V gene lookup returns CDR1 LNHNV and CDR2 YYDKDF (reference sequence). The CDR3 sequence is CATSGPTGDQPQHF. For the CDR3, the DNA is TGTGCCACCAGCGGACCCACAGGGGATCAGCCCCAGCATTTT.